Sequencing of this TCR beta chain was carried out in a study of shared clonotypes between healthy human individuals. Remarks on this clone: What it recognizes is unknown.

Study-level findings and limits: Clonotype sharing across donors was expected to vary with sequencing depth.

Sequencing was performed with immunoSEQ multiplex PCR; in TCRdb, only in-frame clones are kept and a portion is missing. The sample lists some 510,000 clones; around 74% were seen once. This CDR3 contains 17 residues. The sequence was obtained from a woman aged 40 to 50 in good health. Some clones in this sample may be carry-over from other donors' samples. The genes are TRBV21-1 and TRBJ1-1. TRBV21-1 is deemed a pseudogene. The sequencing input was PBMCs. For the CDR3, the DNA is TGTGCCAGCAGCAACGGGCCACCTCCTGGGAAGAACACTGAAGCTTTCTTT. This codes for CASSNGPPPGKNTEAFF.